This passage covers 26 T cell receptor beta chains from one sample sequenced in a study of T-cell reconstitution after alpha-beta-depleted transplantation in children. Unique molecular identifiers were used in preparing the TCRbeta library. Via MiXCR, TCRdb re-called the PCR reads, giving one row per CDR3 protein. The sample carries around 370,000 distinct CDR3 sequences, over 9% recorded once. Source: PBMCs from the stem cell graft donor, taken from the stem cell graft. Receptors were obtained from a human donor who donated a stem cell graft to a child with acute lymphoblastic leukemia.

This clonotype was counted only a few times. This chain links TRBV5-1 with TRBJ1-3, with a weak D call TRBD1 (6 bases). CDR1 and CDR2 from the germline V gene are SGHRS and YFSETQ. Trimming shortened V by 5 bases and J by 4 bases, and 13 bases separated the two germline ends. This CDR3 has 14 residues. The CDR3 DNA sequence: TGCGCCAGCAGAGGGTCGGACAGAGGAAACACCATATATTTT. It encodes CASRGSDRGNTIYF. Looking up the rest from reference TRBV5-1 and TRBJ1-3 gives the full variable domain: KAGVTQTPRYLIKTRGQQVTLSCSPISGHRSVSWYQQTPGQGLQFLFEYFSETQRNKGNFPGRFSGRQFSNSRSEMNVSTLELGDSALYLCASRGSDRGNTIYFGEGSWLTVV.

This clonotype was picked up many times. V usage is TRBV5-1 and J usage is TRBJ2-1; 8 nucleotides agree with TRBD1. The CDR3 consists of 14 residues. Germline CDR1 SGHRS, CDR2 YFSETQ. The V segment lost 0 bases and the J segment 5 bases; nucleotides outside the gene matches: 1. CDR3 coding DNA: TGCGCCAGCAGCTTGGAGGACAGGGACAATGAGCAGTTCTTC. Amino acid sequence: CASSLEDRDNEQFF.

This clonotype was counted a few times. This chain links TRBV11-1 with TRBJ1-5; TRBD1 matches at 11 bases. This CDR3 is 18 amino acids long. With 5 bases clipped from V and 7 bases from J, the junction kept 16 bases outside the gene matches. CDR1 is SGHAT and CDR2 is FQDESV in the germline V gene (reference sequence). CDR3 amino acids: CASSPPYPGQGEDQPQHF. Here the CDR3 DNA reads TGTGCCAGCAGCCCCCCATACCCGGGACAGGGGGAAGACCAGCCCCAGCATTTT.

This clonotype was observed at least ten times. The chain carries TRBV20-1 and TRBJ2-1; 7 bases match TRBD1. In germline, CDR1 is DFQATT, CDR2 SNEGSKA (reference sequence). This CDR3 has 15 amino acids. Trimming cost V 4 bases and J 0 bases; bases outside gene matches: 6. The DNA of the CDR3 is TGCAGTGCTAATAAAGCAGGGGGCTCCTACAATGAGCAGTTCTTC. It is translated as CSANKAGGSYNEQFF.

The chain joins TRBV12-3 or TRBV12-4 to TRBJ1-1; D is uncertain. This CDR3 is 13 amino acids long. V was clipped by 4 bases and J by 6 bases, with 12 bases between them. CDR3 residues: CASSSRRNAEAFF. The CDR3 DNA sequence: TGTGCCAGCAGTTCCCGACGGAATGCTGAAGCTTTCTTT.

This rearrangement joins TRBV6-5 to TRBJ2-3; D not certain. V was trimmed by 2 bases and J by 5 bases, leaving 11 bases between them. Germline values: CDR1 MNHEY, CDR2 SVGAGI. The CDR3 has 14 residues. Here the CDR3 DNA reads TGTGCCAGCAGTTACAGGCTAGTGCAAGATACGCAGTATTTT. Translating gives CASSYRLVQDTQYF.

This clonotype was found once. The V call is TRBV20-1, the J call TRBJ2-3; D is possibly TRBD1 (6 bases). The germline gives CDR1 DFQATT, CDR2 SNEGSKA (reference sequence). The germline V and J ends were trimmed by 2 bases and 2 bases, with 11 bases remaining between them. The CDR3 spans 14 residues. This CDR3 is CSARWGQPTDTQYF. Written as DNA, the CDR3 is TGCAGTGCTAGATGGGGGCAACCCACAGATACGCAGTATTTT.

This clonotype was detected ten times or more. CDR3 in DNA: TGCAGTGCTACCCCCGGACTGCTAAATTCCTACGAGCAGTACTTC. It yields the protein CSATPGLLNSYEQYF. The V and J genes are TRBV20-1 and TRBJ2-7, with D possibly TRBD2 on 5 matching bases. This CDR3 region has 15 residues. Germline V gene lookup returns CDR1 DFQATT and CDR2 SNEGSKA (reference sequence). Trimming stripped 4 bases from V and 1 base from J, with 17 bases between.

A few counts support this clonotype. This chain joins TRBV12-3 or TRBV12-4 and TRBJ2-7, with D possibly TRBD1 on 6 matching bases. This CDR3 is built from 15 residues. The ends were cut back, 4 bases at V and 0 bases at J, with 13 bases in the middle. The CDR3 is CASSSQGRSSYEQYF. CDR3 bases: TGTGCCAGCAGTTCTCAGGGGCGCAGCTCCTACGAGCAGTACTTC.

This clonotype was observed a few times. V is TRBV11-3 and J is TRBJ2-3, with TRBD2 matching 9 bases. The germline V gene has CDR1 SGHNT and CDR2 YENEEA. With V trimmed by 4 bases and J by 0 bases, 14 bases remained unmatched. The CDR3 has 19 residues. CDR3: CASSWPLKPAGGSTDTQYF. The CDR3 DNA sequence: TGTGCCAGCAGCTGGCCCCTCAAACCAGCGGGAGGAAGCACAGATACGCAGTATTTT. The full variable domain, completed using reference TRBV11-3 and TRBJ2-3, is EAGVVQSPRYKIIEKKQPVAFWCNPISGHNTLYWYLQNLGQGPELLIRYENEEAVDDSQLPKDRFSAERLKGVDSTLKIQPAELGDSAVYLCASSWPLKPAGGSTDTQYFGPGTRLTVL.

This clonotype was detected a few times. CDR3 sequence (DNA): TGTGCCACCAGTCCAGGGGCTAGTCTCAATGAGCAGTTCTTC. As protein: CATSPGASLNEQFF. The rearrangement links TRBV24-1 to TRBJ2-1; maybe TRBD1 (6 bases). The V and J ends lost 6 bases and 6 bases respectively, with 14 bases between them. The CDR3 extends over 14 amino acids. Per the germline V gene, CDR1 is KGHDR and CDR2 is SFDVKD.

This clonotype was detected only a few times. This rearrangement joins TRBV7-9 to TRBJ1-5; 9 nucleotides match TRBD1. With 5 bases clipped from V and 1 base from J, the junction kept 9 bases outside the gene matches. Germline lookup yields CDR1 SEHNR and CDR2 FQNEAQ (reference sequence). This CDR3 is 17 amino acids long. The CDR3 DNA sequence: TGTGCCAGCAGCCCCGGGACAGGGTTTCGGAGCAATCAGCCCCAGCATTTT. Translating it yields CASSPGTGFRSNQPQHF.

DNA for the CDR3: TGCGCCAGCAGCTTGGACAAGCCCCAGCATTTT. Translating gives CASSLDKPQHF. This chain joins TRBV5-1 and TRBJ1-5; no firm D call. CDR1 and CDR2 from the germline V gene are SGHRS and YFSETQ. Trimming removed 0 bases from V and 8 bases from J, with 3 bases in between. CDR3 length: 11 residues.

This clonotype was recorded at least ten times. The V call is TRBV4-1, the J call TRBJ1-1; 7 bases are shared with TRBD1. CDR1 is MGHRA and CDR2 is YSYEKL in the germline V gene. Trimming removed 0 bases from V and 1 base from J; junction bases left unmatched: 11. The CDR3 spans 18 residues. The CDR3 nucleotides are TGCGCCAGCAGCCAAGAGAAGACAGGGACCCGGGGGAACACTGAAGCTTTCTTT. This gives the protein CASSQEKTGTRGNTEAFF.

This clonotype was seen a few times. This sequence joins TRBV18 and TRBJ2-7; 8 bases line up with TRBD1. Germline CDR1 KGHSH, CDR2 LQKENI. Trimming at V came to 4 bases and at J to 5 bases, leaving 7 bases not matched to a gene. This CDR3 comprises 14 residues. The CDR3 DNA sequence: TGTGCCAGCTCACTACGACAGGGGTCCGACGAGCAGTACTTC. Its translation is CASSLRQGSDEQYF.

This clonotype showed up just a few times. The rearrangement uses TRBV20-1 and TRBJ2-6; D may be TRBD2 (5 bases). Per the germline V gene, CDR1 is DFQATT and CDR2 is SNEGSKA (reference sequence). V gave up 6 bases and J gave up 2 bases, with 17 bases separating them. The CDR3 is 16 residues long. The CDR3 DNA reads as TGCAGTGCACAACTAGTGTCGGACGCTGGGGCCAACGTCCTGACTTTC. This translates into CSAQLVSDAGANVLTF.

This clonotype occurred a few times. The chain combines TRBV4-3 with TRBJ2-1; D is ambiguous. Germline CDR1 reads LGHNA; CDR2 reads YSLEER. V lost 4 bases and J 14 bases, leaving 18 bases between the germline ends. The CDR3 has 13 amino acids. CDR3 in DNA: TGCGCCAGCAGCCCTCCCGGGCCTAAGTGGGAGTTCTTC. This encodes CASSPPGPKWEFF.

V is TRBV7-3 and J is TRBJ2-4; 11 bases match TRBD2. J was trimmed by 2 bases and V by 5 bases; bases with no gene match: 5. CDR1 SGHTA and CDR2 FQGTGA come from the germline V gene. The CDR3 has 16 residues. The CDR3 nucleotides are TGTGCCAGCAGCCATTCTAGCGGGAGGACCAAAAACATTCAGTACTTC. Translated, it gives CASSHSSGRTKNIQYF.

This clonotype has just a few counts. The germline gene is not matched at one end of the junction; a read error may be the cause. The chain has TRBV4-3 and TRBJ1-4; no clear D. CDR3 length: 12 amino acids. Germline V gives CDR1 LGHNA, CDR2 YSLEER. The DNA for the CDR3 is TGCGCCAGCAGCCAAGATGGAGGGTTGCGGATTTTT. Translating it yields CASSQDGGLRIF.

The rearrangement uses TRBV24-1 and TRBJ2-5; the match to TRBD1 covers 9 bases. Germline lookup yields CDR1 KGHDR and CDR2 SFDVKD. This CDR3 is built from 13 residues. V lost 6 bases to trimming and J lost 3 bases; unmatched junction nucleotides: 1. CDR3 in amino acids: CATSRQGEETQYF. The CDR3 DNA sequence: TGTGCCACCAGTCGACAGGGGGAAGAGACCCAGTACTTC.

This clonotype turned up a few times. The chain employs TRBV27 and TRBJ2-7; D is unclear. CDR1 and CDR2 (germline): MNHEY, SMNVEV (reference sequence). Trimming shortened V by 5 bases and J by 7 bases, and 6 bases separated the two germline ends. The CDR3 sequence is 10 residues long. This chain's CDR3 is CASSLQEQYF. The CDR3 region has the DNA TGTGCCAGCAGTCTCCAGGAGCAGTACTTC.

This clonotype was seen only a few times. The chain carries TRBV11-2 and TRBJ2-1; 8 bases agree with TRBD2. Germline V gene data show CDR1 as SGHAT and CDR2 as FQNNGV. V lost 2 bases, J lost 8 bases, and 11 bases stayed unmatched. The CDR3 runs to 16 residues. CDR3 sequence (DNA): TGTGCCAGCAGCTTATCGGGAGGGATCGGTCATCATGAGCAGTTCTTC. It encodes CASSLSGGIGHHEQFF.

The rearrangement links TRBV7-9 to TRBJ2-1; TRBD2 might be the D (5 bases). This CDR3 contains 16 residues. Germline loops: CDR1 SEHNR, CDR2 FQNEAQ (reference sequence). V was shortened by 1 base and J by 8 bases, with 18 bases between the two germline ends. The CDR3 bases are TGTGCCAGCAGCTTAGACCCACGAAATCCGGGGTATGAGCAGTTCTTC. As protein: CASSLDPRNPGYEQFF.

The gene calls are TRBV5-4 and TRBJ2-5; tentative D call: TRBD2 (5 bases). The V gene's germline CDR1 is SGHNT and CDR2 YYREEE (reference sequence). V dropped 4 bases and J dropped 4 bases, with 11 bases sitting between them. This CDR3 comprises 13 residues. This chain's CDR3 is CASSGRAGETQYF. CDR3 in DNA: TGTGCCAGCAGCGGAAGGGCGGGAGAGACCCAGTACTTC.

The V and J genes are TRBV5-1 and TRBJ2-4; D is perhaps TRBD1 (5 bases). The CDR3 has 14 residues. V lost 6 bases and J lost 7, with 17 bases in between. Looked up from germline, CDR1 is SGHRS and CDR2 is YFSETQ. CDR3: CASTWGLGPNIQYF. Written as DNA, the CDR3 is TGCGCCAGCACCTGGGGCCTGGGGCCGAACATTCAGTACTTC.

This clonotype was recorded a few times. The chain combines TRBV5-1 with TRBJ2-7; the D gene is possibly TRBD1 (6 bases). Germline CDR1 reads SGHRS; CDR2 reads YFSETQ. The V end lost 0 bases, the J end lost 5 bases, and 21 bases lay between the germline ends. The length of the CDR3 is 17 residues. Here the CDR3 reads CASSLASQAGVSNEQYF. The CDR3 DNA reads TGCGCCAGCAGCTTGGCCTCCCAGGCAGGGGTGTCCAACGAGCAGTACTTC.